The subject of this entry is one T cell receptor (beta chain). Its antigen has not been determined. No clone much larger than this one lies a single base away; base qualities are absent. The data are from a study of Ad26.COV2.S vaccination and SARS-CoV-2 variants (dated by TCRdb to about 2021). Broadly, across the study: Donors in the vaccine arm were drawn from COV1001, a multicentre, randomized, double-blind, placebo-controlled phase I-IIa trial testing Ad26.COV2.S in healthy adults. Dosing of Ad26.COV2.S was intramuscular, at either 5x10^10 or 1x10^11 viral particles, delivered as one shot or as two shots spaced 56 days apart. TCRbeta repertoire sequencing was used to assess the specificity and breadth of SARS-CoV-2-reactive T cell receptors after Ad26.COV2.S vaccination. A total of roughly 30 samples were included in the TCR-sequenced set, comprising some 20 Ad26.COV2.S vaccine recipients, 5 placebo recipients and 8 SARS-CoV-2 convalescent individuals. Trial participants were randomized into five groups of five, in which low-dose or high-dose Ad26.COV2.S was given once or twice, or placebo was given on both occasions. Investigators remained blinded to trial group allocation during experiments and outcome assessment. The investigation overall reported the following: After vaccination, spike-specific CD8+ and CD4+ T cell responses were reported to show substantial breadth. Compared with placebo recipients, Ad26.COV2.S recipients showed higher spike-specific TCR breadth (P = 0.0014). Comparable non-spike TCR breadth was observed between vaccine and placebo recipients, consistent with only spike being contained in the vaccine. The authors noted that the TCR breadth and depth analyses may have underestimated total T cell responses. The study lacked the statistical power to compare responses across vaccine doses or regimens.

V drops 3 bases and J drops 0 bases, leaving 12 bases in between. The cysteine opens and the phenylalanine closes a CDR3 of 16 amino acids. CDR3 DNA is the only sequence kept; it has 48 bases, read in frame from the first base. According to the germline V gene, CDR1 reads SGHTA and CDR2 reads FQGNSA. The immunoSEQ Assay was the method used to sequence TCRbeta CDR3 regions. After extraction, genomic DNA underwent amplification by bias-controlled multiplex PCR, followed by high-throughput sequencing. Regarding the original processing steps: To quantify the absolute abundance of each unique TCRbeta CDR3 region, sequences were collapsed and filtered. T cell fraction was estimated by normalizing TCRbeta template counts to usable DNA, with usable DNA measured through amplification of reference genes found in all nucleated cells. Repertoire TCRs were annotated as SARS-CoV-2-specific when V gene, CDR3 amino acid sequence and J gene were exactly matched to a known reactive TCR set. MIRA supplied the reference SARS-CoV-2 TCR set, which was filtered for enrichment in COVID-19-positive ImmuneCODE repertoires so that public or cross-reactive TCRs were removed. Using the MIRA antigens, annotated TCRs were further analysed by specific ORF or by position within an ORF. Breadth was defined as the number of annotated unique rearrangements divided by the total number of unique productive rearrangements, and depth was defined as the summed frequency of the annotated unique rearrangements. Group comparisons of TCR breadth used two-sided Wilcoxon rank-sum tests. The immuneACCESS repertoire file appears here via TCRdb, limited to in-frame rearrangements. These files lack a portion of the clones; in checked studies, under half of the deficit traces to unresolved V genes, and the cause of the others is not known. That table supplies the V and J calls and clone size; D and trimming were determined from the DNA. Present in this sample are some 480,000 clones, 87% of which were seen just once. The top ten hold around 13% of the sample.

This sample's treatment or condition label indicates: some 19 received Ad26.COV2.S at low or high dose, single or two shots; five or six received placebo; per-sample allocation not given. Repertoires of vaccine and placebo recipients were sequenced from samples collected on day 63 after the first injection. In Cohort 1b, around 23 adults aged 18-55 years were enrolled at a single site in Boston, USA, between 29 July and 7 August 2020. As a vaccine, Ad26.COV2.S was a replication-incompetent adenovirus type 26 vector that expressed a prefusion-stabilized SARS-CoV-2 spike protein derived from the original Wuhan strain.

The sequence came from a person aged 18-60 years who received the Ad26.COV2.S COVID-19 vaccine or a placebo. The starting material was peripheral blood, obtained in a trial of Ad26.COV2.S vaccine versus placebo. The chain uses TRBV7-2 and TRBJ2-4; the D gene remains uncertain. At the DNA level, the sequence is TGTGCCAGCAGCTTCTATTCTGGGGTAGCCAAAAACATTCAGTACTTC. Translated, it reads CASSFYSGVAKNIQYF.